This T cell receptor beta chain was recorded in a study of T cells after yellow fever vaccination. General study points: Reappearance after the booster was seen for most primary-vaccination clones, at 96% CD4 and less than 90% CD8.

Germline CDR1 MDHEN, CDR2 SYDVKM. V shed 6 bases and J shed 3 bases, with 22 bases lying between them. The CDR3 spans 17 residues. Points on this clonotype: The antigen is undetermined.

By 5'RACE template switching, TCR cDNA was produced, with a universal primer site and UMIs added in the process. TCRdb used MiXCR to reprocess the 5' RACE reads, holding one entry per CDR3 protein. The sample comprises approximately 160,000 distinct CDR3 sequences, over 7% of which are singletons, and about 40% rests with the top ten. This receptor was taken from a man younger than 30 who received the YFV17D yellow fever vaccine. This specimen was CD8+ T cells sorted from PBMCs, taken 45 days after the yellow fever booster vaccination. The chain couples TRBV28 to TRBJ2-3, with D possibly TRBD1 on 5 matching bases. DNA of the CDR3: TGTGCCAGCAGCCGAGTGGGGCTGGGGTTGGCAACAGATACGCAGTATTTT. Residues: CASSRVGLGLATDTQYF.